This T cell receptor beta chain stems from a study of blood T cell repertoires in COVID-19. Study at large: T cells, B-cell-depleted T cells, or PBMCs supplied cDNA or gDNA.

Original data processing: Amplification with reference gene primers provided the estimates of nucleated cell counts. Generated by immunoSEQ multiplex PCR, the TCRdb table keeps only in-frame clones and is missing some. From that table come the V and J calls and clone size; the DNA was used to work out D and trimming. The repertoire holds over 150,000 clones, with roughly 87% as singletons. Sequenced input: peripheral blood. The sequence was obtained from a woman aged 60-70 years who had recovered from COVID-19.

For the CDR3, the DNA is TGTGCCAGCAGTGTCGGGACAGCCTCTAACTATGGCTACACCTTC. Translated, it gives CASSVGTASNYGYTF. The V and J genes are TRBV28 and TRBJ1-2, with 7 bases aligning to TRBD1. V shed 5 bases and J 0 bases; nucleotides not matched to a gene: 6. There are 15 residues in the CDR3. CDR1 is MDHEN and CDR2 is SYDVKM in the germline V gene.